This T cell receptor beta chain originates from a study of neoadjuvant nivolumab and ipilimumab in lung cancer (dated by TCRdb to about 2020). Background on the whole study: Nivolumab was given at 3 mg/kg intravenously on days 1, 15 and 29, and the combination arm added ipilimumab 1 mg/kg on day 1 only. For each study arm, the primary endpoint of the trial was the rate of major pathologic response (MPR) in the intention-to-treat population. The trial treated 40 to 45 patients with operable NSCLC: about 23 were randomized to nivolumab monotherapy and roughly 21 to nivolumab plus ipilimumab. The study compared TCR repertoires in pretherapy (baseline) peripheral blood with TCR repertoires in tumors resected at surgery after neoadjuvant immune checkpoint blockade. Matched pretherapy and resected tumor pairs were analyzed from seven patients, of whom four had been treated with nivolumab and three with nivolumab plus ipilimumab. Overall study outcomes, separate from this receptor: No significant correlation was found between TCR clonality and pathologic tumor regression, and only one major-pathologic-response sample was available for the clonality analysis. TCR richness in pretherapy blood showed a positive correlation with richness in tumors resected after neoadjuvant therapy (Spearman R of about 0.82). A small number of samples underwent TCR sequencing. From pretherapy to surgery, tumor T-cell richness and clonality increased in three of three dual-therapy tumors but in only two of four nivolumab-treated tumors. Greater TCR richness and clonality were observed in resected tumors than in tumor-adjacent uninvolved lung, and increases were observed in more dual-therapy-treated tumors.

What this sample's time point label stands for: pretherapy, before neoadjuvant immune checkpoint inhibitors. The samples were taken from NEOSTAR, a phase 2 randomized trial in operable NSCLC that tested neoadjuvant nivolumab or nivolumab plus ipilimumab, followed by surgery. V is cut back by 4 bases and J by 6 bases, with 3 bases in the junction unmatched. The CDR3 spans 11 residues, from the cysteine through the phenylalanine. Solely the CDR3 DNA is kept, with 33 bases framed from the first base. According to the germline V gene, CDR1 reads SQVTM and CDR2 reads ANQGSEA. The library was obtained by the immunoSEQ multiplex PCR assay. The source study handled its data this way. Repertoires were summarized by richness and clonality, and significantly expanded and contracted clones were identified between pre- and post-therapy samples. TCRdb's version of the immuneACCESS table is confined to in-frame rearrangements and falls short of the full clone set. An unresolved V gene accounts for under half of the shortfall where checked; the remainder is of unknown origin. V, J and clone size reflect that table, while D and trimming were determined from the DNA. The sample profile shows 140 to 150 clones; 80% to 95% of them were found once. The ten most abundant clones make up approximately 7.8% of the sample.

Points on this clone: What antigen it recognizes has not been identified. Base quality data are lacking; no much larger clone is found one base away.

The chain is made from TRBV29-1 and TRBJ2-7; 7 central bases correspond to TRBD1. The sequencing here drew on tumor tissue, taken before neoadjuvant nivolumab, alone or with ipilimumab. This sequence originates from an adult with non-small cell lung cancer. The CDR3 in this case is CSVGQGFEQYF. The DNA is TGCAGCGTTGGACAGGGCTTCGAGCAGTACTTC.